A single sample gave rise to the 5 T cell receptor beta chains below, sequenced in a study of blood T cell repertoires in COVID-19. The data were produced by immunoSEQ multiplex PCR, yet TCRdb's version contains in-frame clones alone and is incomplete. Here the sample spans about 280,000 clones, roughly 88% being singletons. The specimen sequenced was peripheral blood. These receptors were taken from a man younger than 35 with active or convalescent COVID-19.

V and J are TRBV9 and TRBJ2-5; TRBD2 is a possible D gene (7 bases). V was trimmed by 1 base and J by 2 bases, leaving 9 bases between them. This CDR3 has 14 residues. Looked up from germline, CDR1 is SGDLS and CDR2 is YYNGEE. The CDR3 DNA is TGTGCCAGCAGCGTAAGGGGGGGGCAAGAGACCCAGTACTTC. Residues: CASSVRGGQETQYF.

V gene TRBV2 combines with J gene TRBJ1-6, with a possible D match to TRBD1 (6 bases). This CDR3 is 17 amino acids long. Between the trimmed V and J ends, which lost 2 bases and 0 bases, there was a span of 11 bases. Germline V lookup: CDR1 SNHLY, CDR2 FYNNEI. The CDR3 loop is CASSEFPQGSYNSPLHF. The CDR3 DNA is TGTGCCAGCAGTGAATTCCCACAGGGCTCCTATAATTCACCCCTCCACTTT.

The chain has TRBV2 and TRBJ2-7; 8 nucleotides match TRBD1. Looked up from germline, CDR1 is SNHLY and CDR2 is FYNNEI. V trimming: 0 bases; J trimming: 3 bases; junction bases outside the gene matches: 7. CDR3 length: 16 residues. The CDR3 DNA is TGTGCCAGCAGTGAAGCGCCGGCAGGGGGCGTCTACGAGCAGTACTTC. Its protein product is CASSEAPAGGVYEQYF.

The chain links TRBV27 to TRBJ2-7; tentatively, D is TRBD1 (5 bases). V was clipped by 1 base and J by 5 bases, with 6 bases between them. This CDR3 comprises 12 residues. CDR1 is MNHEY and CDR2 is SMNVEV in the germline V gene (reference sequence). Written as DNA, the CDR3 is TGTGCCAGCAGTTTATTAGGGGACGAGCAGTACTTC. Encoded protein: CASSLLGDEQYF.

V gene TRBV6-6 combines with J gene TRBJ1-2; possible D gene TRBD1, 5 bases. This CDR3 comprises 15 residues. The V gene's germline CDR1 is MNHNY and CDR2 SVGAGI (reference sequence). The ends were cut back, 0 bases at V and 0 bases at J, with 8 bases in the middle. CDR3 residues: CASSYSETANYGYTF. The CDR3 DNA sequence: TGTGCCAGCAGTTACTCGGAGACAGCTAACTATGGCTACACCTTC.